The table lists the clone carrying this T cell receptor (beta chain) with a few counts. The antigen is not known. This sample was included in a study of cytomegalovirus exposure and HLA in healthy donors. Regarding the study as a whole: Among donors in an Asian-associated ancestry cluster, a later analysis reportedly found fewer N-insertions than the roughly 700-donor mean.

The V end was cut by 3 bases, the J end by 0 bases, with 15 bases between. The CDR3 runs 17 residues. CDR1 MDHEN and CDR2 SYDVKM come from the germline V gene. PCR amplification relied on 60 Vbeta primers (plus 13 Jbeta primers). Here immunoSEQ multiplex PCR was the method, and the copy in TCRdb shows in-frame clones only, minus some. The sample shows 150,000 to 180,000 clones, about 76% of them seen only once. The sample was PBMCs. This sequence originates from a man in his thirties or forties in good health and CMV-seropositive. The chain uses TRBV28 and TRBJ2-4, with no clear D. CDR3 region: CASSFFPTPVAKNIQYF. The CDR3 DNA follows: TGTGCCAGCAGTTTCTTTCCGACTCCCGTAGCCAAAAACATTCAGTACTTC. Full variable domain (rest looked up from reference TRBV28 and TRBJ2-4): DVKVTQSSRYLVKRTGEKVFLECVQDMDHENMFWYRQDPGLGLRLIYFSYDVKMKEKGDIPEGYSVSREKKERFSLILESASTNQTSMYLCASSFFPTPVAKNIQYFGAGTRLSVL.